This TCR beta chain was recovered during a study of CD8 T cells in Susac syndrome (dated by TCRdb to the late 2010s). In terms of the full investigation: Repertoire sequencing was used to test whether CD8+ T cell activation and differentiation in Susac syndrome was antigen driven. CD8+ T cell repertoire clonality was compared between some 12 healthy donors, approximately 14 Susac syndrome patients and 15 multiple sclerosis patients.

General study outcomes and caveats: The number of individuals in the TCR sequencing and HLA analysis was acknowledged as relatively small.

RNA was extracted using the RNeasy kit, and about 0.5 to 1 microgram was reverse transcribed with random hexamers. TCR beta CDR3 regions were amplified with the immunoSEQ multiplex PCR assay covering 54 Vbeta and 13 Jbeta segments. To correct PCR amplification bias, a synthetic template baseline was used for both primer optimization and computational correction. Regarding the original processing steps: Only productive sequences were kept, with reads annotated to V, D and J genes according to IMGT and analyzed in immunoSEQ Analyzer. Clonality was calculated as one minus the Shannon entropy normalized by log2 of the number of productive unique sequences. For each patient and control, public and private clones were evaluated within the 100 most prevalent clones. Susac-specific clones were defined as absent from healthy and MS cohorts, roughly 1,100 published viral clones and other ImmuneACCESS disease sequences. The raw public reads went through TCRdb reprocessing: fastp at Q25, MiXCR clone calling, in-frame beta chains kept. Rows are unified per CDR3 protein, each entry keeping the most common DNA and genes. For this entry, the V and J calls and clone size follow TCRdb and not the study's own pipeline. For this sample the table gives 90,000 or so distinct CDR3 sequences, of which over 85% were detected only once. The top ten clonotypes cover around 0.3% of the sample.

High-throughput TCR beta sequencing profiled peripheral blood CD8+ and CD4+ T cells from healthy donors, Susac syndrome patients and multiple sclerosis patients. Healthy donors were age- and sex-matched controls. Bulk CD8+ and CD4+ T cells were purified magnetically by negative isolation, whereas CD8+ TEMRA cells were enriched by FACS. Blood was drawn into EDTA tubes, processed within 24 hours, and PBMCs were isolated by density gradient centrifugation. PBMCs intended for TCR sequencing were cryopreserved in liquid nitrogen and thawed later in a water bath at 37 degrees C. The sorted or isolated CD4+, CD8+ and CD8+ TEMRA cells had a purity of 90% or higher. A word on this clonotype: No antigen is known for it. It has no much larger one-base neighbor in the sample; base qualities were not kept.

Material: CD8+ T cells from PBMCs. The TCR was taken from a human donor in good health.

CDR3 reads: CASSVAGGRYEQFF. The nucleotide sequence reads as follows: TGTGCCAGCAGCGTAGCTGGGGGGCGCTATGAGCAGTTCTTC. Here the chain combines TRBV9 and TRBJ2-1; the D region may be TRBD1 or TRBD2, each matching 6 bases equally. V is reduced by 0 bases and J by 8 bases, leaving a spacing of 12 bases between them. The CDR3 has 14 amino acids, counting the end cysteine and phenylalanine. Only the CDR3 DNA is retained, 42 bases long and in frame from the first base. CDR1 and CDR2, looked up from the germline V gene, are SGDLS and YYNGEE.